This T cell receptor beta chain was sequenced during a study of HIV-infected patients and healthy controls. Broader study findings: In healthy controls, MAIT alpha CDR3s were common; in HIV+ repertoires, severely depleted.

The CDR3 covers 13 residues. Germline V CDR1 and CDR2: SGHTA, FQGNSA. V lost 5 bases and J 2 bases, leaving 10 bases between the germline ends. Alpha and beta constant-region primers primed reverse transcription of approximately 0.55 ug RNA. Separate chain-specific third strand synthesis with multiplexing indices produced the alpha and beta libraries. TCRdb independently ran MiXCR on the 5' RACE reads; one entry per CDR3 protein. This repertoire shows some 4,000 distinct CDR3 sequences, 13% found once; its top ten account for approximately 15%. Whole blood was used without fractionation, so all unsorted peripheral T cells were included. Sample share makes this clonotype medium-sized (0.01 to 0.1%). The target antigen is unknown.

Here the sequenced sample was blood, taken before antiretroviral therapy. The chain links TRBV7-2 to TRBJ2-7, with no clear D. The sequence came from an adult with HIV infection. The CDR3 spells CASSQSATYEQYF. The CDR3 region has the DNA TGTGCCAGCAGCCAGAGCGCGACCTACGAGCAGTACTTC.